The entry below describes one T cell receptor (beta chain). Antigen: not known. The data stem from a study of cytomegalovirus exposure and HLA in healthy donors. General study findings and limits: Differences between HLA loci emerged in a later analysis of TCR association rates, with DRB1 most and HLA-C fewest. Across all donors, roughly uniform sequencing depth was an assumption of the presence/absence analyses.

Researchers ran the PCR with 60 Vbeta and 13 Jbeta primers. The method was immunoSEQ multiplex PCR; TCRdb's version includes in-frame clones alone and lacks a portion of them. The sample yields about 130,000 clones, 64% seen once. CDR3 size: 16 residues. V was shortened by 2 bases and J by 2 bases, with 16 bases between the two germline ends. Germline-derived CDR1 and CDR2 are MNHNY and SVGAGI (reference sequence). The specimen sequenced was PBMCs. The genes are TRBV6-6 and TRBJ2-7; D is perhaps TRBD1 (5 bases). The receptor's source is a woman between 35 and 50 years old in good health and CMV-seronegative. The CDR3 loop is CASSYGGQGGPYEQYF. CDR3 nucleotides: TGTGCCAGCAGTTACGGTGGGCAGGGTGGACCCTACGAGCAGTACTTC.